The 6 T cell receptor beta chains reported below all come from one sample, sequenced in a study of blood T cell repertoires in COVID-19. This table comes from immunoSEQ multiplex PCR, and its TCRdb copy is limited to in-frame clones, with some not included. The table shows under 250,000 clones, with just over 85% occurring only once. Sequencing was carried out using peripheral blood. Source of these receptors: a man over 45 with COVID-19, enrolled during active disease.

This clone was seen a single time. The V and J genes are TRBV9 and TRBJ2-7; perhaps TRBD2 as D (6 bases). Trimming took off 4 bases at V and 3 bases at J, with 14 bases between the two ends. From germline, CDR1 is SGDLS and CDR2 YYNGEE. This CDR3 contains 14 residues. CDR3 bases: TGTGCCAGCAGCCCATGGGGGGACCTCTACGAGCAGTACTTC. Residues: CASSPWGDLYEQYF.

This clone has only one observation. The J gene is TRBJ2-3, the V gene TRBV11-3; 10 positions agree with TRBD1. Germline-derived CDR1 and CDR2 are SGHNT and YENEEA. The trim removed 5 bases at V and 4 bases at J, leaving 9 bases unmatched. CDR3 length: 16 residues. CDR3 protein: CASSHRQGAGADTQYF. DNA for the CDR3: TGTGCCAGCAGCCACCGACAGGGGGCGGGCGCAGATACGCAGTATTTT. The full variable domain, in which reference TRBV11-3 and TRBJ2-3 provide the parts outside the CDR3, is EAGVVQSPRYKIIEKKQPVAFWCNPISGHNTLYWYLQNLGQGPELLIRYENEEAVDDSQLPKDRFSAERLKGVDSTLKIQPAELGDSAVYLCASSHRQGAGADTQYFGPGTRLTVL.

This chain joins TRBV12-2 and TRBJ2-2; the table's D call, TRBD2, has no DNA check behind it. TRBV12-2 has pseudogene status. The CDR3 length is 16 residues. The CDR3 protein is CASRATSGGRGGELFF. CDR3 DNA sequence: TGTGCAAGTCGAGCCACTAGCGGGGGCCGGGGCGGGGAGCTGTTTTTT.

The rearrangement joins TRBV12-3 or TRBV12-4 to TRBJ1-1; D is possibly TRBD1 (5 bases). This CDR3 comprises 13 residues. Trimming stripped 5 bases from V and 1 base from J, with 8 bases between. CDR3 nucleotide sequence: TGTGCCAGCAGTCTAACAGGGAACACTGAAGCTTTCTTT. It encodes CASSLTGNTEAFF.

This chain uses TRBV10-3 with TRBJ2-1; TRBD2 matches at 14 bases. Trimming removed 6 bases from V and 8 bases from J; junction bases left unmatched: 9. The CDR3 runs to 16 residues. Germline assignment: CDR1 ENHRY and CDR2 SYGVKD. CDR3 bases: TGTGCCATCAGGGGAGGACTAGCGGGGGGAGGGGATGAGCAGTTCTTC. It is translated as CAIRGGLAGGGDEQFF.

The CDR3 region is CASSLDLPAPGIYEQYF. CDR3 nucleotides: TGCGCCAGCAGCTTGGATCTTCCGGCACCCGGGATCTACGAGCAGTACTTC. The chain links TRBV5-1 to TRBJ2-7, with D perhaps matching TRBD2 (5 bases). The CDR3 contains 17 residues. From germline, CDR1 is SGHRS and CDR2 YFSETQ. Trimming left V 0 bases short and J 3 bases short, with 19 bases between.